This entry is about one T cell receptor (beta chain). This clonotype was detected ten times or more. Its antigen is currently not known. No base qualities exist here, and no much larger clone lies one base off it. The sample belongs to a study of CD8 T cells in ankylosing spondylitis (dated by TCRdb to about 2017). A note on the overall study: The study profiled T cell receptor beta repertoires in healthy donors and ankylosing spondylitis patients to find disease-linked TCR variants. In total, the full study cohort was made up of 108 healthy donors and approximately 27 ankylosing spondylitis patients. Peripheral blood was sampled, and synovial fluid was additionally collected from ankylosing spondylitis patients.

General findings and caveats noted by the study authors: A TCR beta motif made up of under ten highly homologous amino acid variants appeared to be characteristic of blood from ankylosing spondylitis patients. Some motif variants had previously been reported in the synovial fluid and blood of reactive arthritis patients, which suggests shared mechanisms of disease initiation. Significant enrichment of the disease-linked clones was reported in matched synovial fluid samples from ankylosing spondylitis patients. In peripheral blood, the disease-linked clones were found at relatively low frequencies and had a CD8+ phenotype.

From the cysteine up to the phenylalanine, the CDR3 has a length of 15 residues. The kept DNA is CDR3 alone, 45 bases in frame from the first base. V was cut back by 0 bases and J by 2 bases, leaving a gap of 11 bases between them. Sequences DFQATT (CDR1) and SNEGSKA (CDR2) are obtained from the germline V gene (reference sequence). This sample was sequenced with an Illumina HiSeq 2500. TCR beta libraries were prepared by quantitative 5'-RACE with molecular barcodes. Per the source publication's procedure: A new computational method, built on a probabilistic model of VDJ rearrangement, was used to identify disease-linked TCR variants. The public reads were reprocessed in TCRdb via fastp at Q25 and MiXCR, keeping in-frame beta chains. Duplicate CDR3 protein sequences are folded into a single record with the most common DNA and genes. The V and J calls and clone size are TCRdb's, not the authors'. The sample table holds more than 95,000 distinct CDR3 sequences, of which roughly 8.3% were seen once. The ten biggest clones cover approximately 9.7% of the sample.

The V gene is TRBV20-1 and the J gene is TRBJ1-5, with TRBD1 tentatively as D gene (5 bases match). This TCR was recovered from a male donor with ankylosing spondylitis or in good health (not recorded which). Input material: blood, either unsorted or a sorted T cell fraction (not recorded which). The DNA is as follows: TGCAGTGCTAGAGATCCGACAGAGGGCAATCAGCCCCAGCATTTT. Translation gives CSARDPTEGNQPQHF.